Shown below are 24 T cell receptor beta chains from a single sample sequenced in a study of blood T cell repertoires in COVID-19. TCRdb keeps only in-frame clones here, not all; method: immunoSEQ multiplex PCR. Here the sample spans under 95,000 clones, 70% to 90% being singletons. The sequenced sample was peripheral blood. The receptors originated from a woman older than 75 with acute or convalescent COVID-19.

The CDR3 sequence is CATSSQIRQGVTGELFF. The CDR3 nucleotides read TGTGCCACCAGCAGTCAAATCCGACAGGGGGTTACCGGGGAGCTGTTTTTT. The chain carries TRBV15 and TRBJ2-2, with 9 bases matching TRBD1. Germline V lookup: CDR1 LNHNV, CDR2 YYDKDF (reference sequence). Trimming removed 3 bases from V and 5 bases from J; junction bases left unmatched: 10. The CDR3 has 17 amino acids.

This clone was picked up a small number of times. V gene TRBV5-4 combines with J gene TRBJ1-2, with no clear D. V lost 5 bases to trimming and J lost 0 bases, with 14 bases between them. Germline V gene data show CDR1 as SGHNT and CDR2 as YYREEE (reference sequence). CDR3 size: 15 residues. The DNA for the CDR3 is TGTGCCAGCAGTTCTCTGAGGCGTGCTAACTATGGCTACACCTTC. Translation gives CASSSLRRANYGYTF.

The rearrangement uses TRBV5-1 and TRBJ1-2; D is perhaps TRBD1 (6 bases). Germline loops: CDR1 SGHRS, CDR2 YFSETQ. V lost 1 base and J 0 bases, leaving 10 bases between the germline ends. CDR3 length: 15 amino acids. CDR3 region: CASSLFGQTNYGYTF. The DNA for the CDR3 is TGCGCCAGCAGCTTGTTCGGACAGACTAACTATGGCTACACCTTC. Filled out from reference TRBV5-1 and TRBJ1-2, the complete variable domain reads KAGVTQTPRYLIKTRGQQVTLSCSPISGHRSVSWYQQTPGQGLQFLFEYFSETQRNKGNFPGRFSGRQFSNSRSEMNVSTLELGDSALYLCASSLFGQTNYGYTFGSGTRLTVV.

With regard to this clone: At the DNA level, this CDR3 is encoded by other sequences in the same sample as well. V is TRBV18 and J is TRBJ1-1; a weak D match, TRBD1 (6 bases). Trimming pared 6 bases from V and 3 bases from J, leaving 11 bases between. The CDR3 totals 13 residues. From germline, CDR1 is KGHSH and CDR2 LQKENI. CDR3 residues: CASSAQGYTEAFF. CDR3 DNA: TGTGCCAGCTCGGCCCAGGGGTACACTGAAGCTTTCTTT.

The chain employs TRBV19 and TRBJ1-1, with 9 bases aligning to TRBD1. Trimming cost V 5 bases and J 7 bases; bases outside gene matches: 8. The CDR3 is 14 residues long. The germline gives CDR1 LNHDA, CDR2 SQIVND (reference sequence). CDR3 sequence: CASSLGQGRSEAFF. The CDR3 DNA reads TGTGCCAGTAGTCTTGGACAGGGGAGGAGTGAAGCTTTCTTT.

The J gene is TRBJ2-7, the V gene TRBV24-1; 9 bases align to TRBD2. Looked up from germline, CDR1 is KGHDR and CDR2 is SFDVKD. V shed 6 bases and J 7 bases; nucleotides not matched to a gene: 6. The CDR3 length is 13 residues. CDR3 amino acids: CATSPGLAGEQYF. As DNA, the CDR3 is TGTGCCACCAGTCCGGGACTAGCTGGGGAGCAGTACTTC.

J is TRBJ1-6 and V is TRBV6-2 or TRBV6-3; D unclear. V was clipped by 4 bases and J by 6 bases, with 7 bases between them. This CDR3 spans 13 amino acids. Germline V gives CDR1 MNHEY, CDR2 SVGEGT. The CDR3: CASSSYSNSPLHF. As DNA, the CDR3 is TGTGCCAGCAGTTCGTACAGTAATTCACCCCTCCACTTT.

The table lists this clone with a few counts. V usage is TRBV28 and J usage is TRBJ2-7; D not certain. Trimming pared 6 bases from V and 2 bases from J, leaving 20 bases between. Germline assignment: CDR1 MDHEN and CDR2 SYDVKM. The CDR3 runs 16 residues. The CDR3 nucleotides read TGTGCCAGCAGCGTTCCTACTCGCTCCTTAACCTACGAGCAGTACTTC. Protein product: CASSVPTRSLTYEQYF.

The rearrangement links TRBV5-1 to TRBJ2-1; 8 bases line up with TRBD2. Unmatched junction bases numbered 3, after V lost 4 bases and J lost 6 bases. The CDR3 is 13 amino acids. Germline CDR1 and CDR2: SGHRS and YFSETQ. CDR3 bases: TGCGCCAGCAGCCCCGGGACTAGCAATGAGCAGTTCTTC. It specifies CASSPGTSNEQFF. Variable domain in full (rest from reference TRBV5-1 and TRBJ2-1): KAGVTQTPRYLIKTRGQQVTLSCSPISGHRSVSWYQQTPGQGLQFLFEYFSETQRNKGNFPGRFSGRQFSNSRSEMNVSTLELGDSALYLCASSPGTSNEQFFGPGTRLTVL.

The chain has TRBV18 and TRBJ2-7; 15 nucleotides agree with TRBD2. Germline V gives CDR1 KGHSH, CDR2 LQKENI. V shed 3 bases, J shed 0 bases, and the junction held 6 bases outside the gene matches. The CDR3 runs 18 residues. CDR3 residues: CASSPPLGLAGGSYEQYF. Here the CDR3 DNA reads TGTGCCAGCTCACCTCCTCTGGGACTAGCGGGGGGCTCCTACGAGCAGTACTTC.

The gene calls are TRBV4-1 and TRBJ1-2; D gene unclear. This CDR3 comprises 18 residues. Germline CDR1 reads MGHRA; CDR2 reads YSYEKL. Between the trimmed V and J ends, which lost 0 bases and 2 bases, there was a span of 19 bases. CDR3 sequence (DNA): TGCGCCAGCAGCCAAGATCCCGCGCGCACGGTTCCGAACTATGGCTACACCTTC. Translating gives CASSQDPARTVPNYGYTF.

This chain connects TRBV11-2 to TRBJ2-1; no definite D call. V was pared by 5 bases and J by 3 bases, with 5 bases between. There are 12 residues in the CDR3. Germline V gene lookup returns CDR1 SGHAT and CDR2 FQNNGV. The CDR3 DNA reads TGTGCCAGCAGCCCTAACTACAATGAGCAGTTCTTC. This sequence encodes CASSPNYNEQFF.

The CDR3 region is CASSSGLVGTDTQYF. CDR3 bases: TGCGCCAGCAGCTCTGGACTAGTGGGGACCGATACGCAGTATTTT. This chain connects TRBV4-1 to TRBJ2-3, with 7 positions matching TRBD2. The length of the CDR3 is 15 residues. Per germline, CDR1 MGHRA and CDR2 YSYEKL. Losses at the gene ends were 5 bases for V and 6 bases for J; bases not matched to a gene: 11.

This chain joins TRBV3-1 (or the pseudogene TRBV3-2) and TRBJ2-1; TRBD2 agrees at 10 bases. This CDR3 has 19 amino acids. V was clipped by 3 bases and J by 1 base; unmatched bases: 12. CDR1 and CDR2 (germline): LGHDT, YNNKEL (reference sequence). The CDR3 nucleotides read TGTGCCAGCAGCCACCACTTGAGCGGGGGGGCCAAGTCCTACAATGAGCAGTTCTTC. It is translated as CASSHHLSGGAKSYNEQFF.

The table lists this clone with a count of one. The gene calls are TRBV5-1 and TRBJ2-3, with unresolved D. Germline-derived CDR1 and CDR2 are SGHRS and YFSETQ. V lost 1 base and J 5 bases, leaving 11 bases between the germline ends. This CDR3 is 14 amino acids long. As DNA, the CDR3 is TGCGCCAGCAGCTTGAGAAACTTTGGAGATACGCAGTATTTT. Translation: CASSLRNFGDTQYF.

This chain joins TRBV5-4 and TRBJ1-2; D call uncertain. V lost 2 bases and J 5 bases, leaving 16 bases between the germline ends. The germline V gene has CDR1 SGHNT and CDR2 YYREEE (reference sequence). The CDR3 is 15 residues long. This chain's CDR3 is CASSLKKDWAYGYTF. Written as DNA, the CDR3 is TGTGCCAGCAGCTTAAAAAAGGACTGGGCTTATGGCTACACCTTC.

The J gene is TRBJ1-6, the V gene TRBV7-9; TRBD1 is a possible D gene (6 bases). Germline CDR1 is SEHNR and CDR2 is FQNEAQ (reference sequence). V shed 5 bases and J shed 9 bases, with 17 bases lying between them. The CDR3 has 15 amino acids. The CDR3 protein is CASSGTGSGISPLHF. The CDR3 DNA sequence: TGTGCCAGCAGCGGTACAGGGTCGGGGATTTCACCCCTCCACTTT.

V is TRBV15 and J is TRBJ2-7, with D possibly TRBD2 on 5 matching bases. Germline values: CDR1 LNHNV, CDR2 YYDKDF (reference sequence). V was cut by 1 base and J by 7 bases, with 11 bases left in between. The CDR3 is 13 residues long. In nucleotides, the CDR3 is TGTGCCACCAGCAGAGCGACTGAGGGAGAGCAGTACTTC. Its translation is CATSRATEGEQYF.

This clone is a singleton in its sample. The chain couples TRBV25-1 to TRBJ1-1; 7 positions match TRBD1. Germline V gene data show CDR1 as MGHDK and CDR2 as SYGVNS. J gave up 2 bases and V 3 bases, and 3 bases lay outside the gene matches. This CDR3 has 14 residues. CDR3 sequence (DNA): TGTGCCAGCAGTGACGGACAGGTTAACACTGAAGCTTTCTTT. This encodes CASSDGQVNTEAFF.

This clone was picked up one time. The V and J genes are TRBV29-1 and TRBJ1-3; TRBD1 might be the D (5 bases). CDR3 length: 14 amino acids. V dropped 4 bases and J dropped 0 bases, with 10 bases sitting between them. The germline V gene encodes CDR1 SQVTM and CDR2 ANQGSEA. The chain's CDR3 is CSVGSGNSGNTIYF. CDR3 DNA sequence: TGCAGCGTTGGGTCAGGGAACTCTGGAAACACCATATATTTT.

This chain joins TRBV5-1 and TRBJ2-7; 9 bases fit TRBD1. Trimming took 3 bases from V and 3 from J; bases not matched to a gene: 1. Germline V CDR1 and CDR2: SGHRS, YFSETQ. The CDR3 has 13 amino acids. CDR3 in DNA: TGCGCCAGCAGCTCGGACAGGGGCTACGAGCAGTACTTC. It is translated as CASSSDRGYEQYF.

V gene TRBV29-1 combines with J gene TRBJ2-1; 14 bases align to TRBD2. Losses at the gene ends were 6 bases for V and 3 bases for J; bases not matched to a gene: 4. Germline CDR1 and CDR2: SQVTM and ANQGSEA. The CDR3 runs 15 residues. This CDR3 reads CSVPGLAGGYNEQFF. The CDR3, as DNA: TGCAGCGTCCCTGGACTAGCGGGGGGCTACAATGAGCAGTTCTTC.

The rearrangement uses TRBV28 and TRBJ1-1; D gene ambiguous. CDR1 and CDR2 (germline): MDHEN, SYDVKM. V dropped 2 bases and J dropped 4 bases, with 11 bases sitting between them. The CDR3 loop spans 14 amino acids. The CDR3 DNA sequence: TGTGCCAGCAGTTTAAAGCCCGAGTCCACTGAAGCTTTCTTT. Protein product: CASSLKPESTEAFF.

The rearrangement uses TRBV19 and TRBJ1-5, with D possibly TRBD1 on 6 matching bases. V was clipped by 6 bases and J by 4 bases, with 13 bases between them. The CDR3 length is 14 residues. Germline values: CDR1 LNHDA, CDR2 SQIVND (reference sequence). The CDR3, as DNA: TGTGCCAGTAGCACCTATCAGGGGAATCAGCCCCAGCATTTT. It yields the protein CASSTYQGNQPQHF.